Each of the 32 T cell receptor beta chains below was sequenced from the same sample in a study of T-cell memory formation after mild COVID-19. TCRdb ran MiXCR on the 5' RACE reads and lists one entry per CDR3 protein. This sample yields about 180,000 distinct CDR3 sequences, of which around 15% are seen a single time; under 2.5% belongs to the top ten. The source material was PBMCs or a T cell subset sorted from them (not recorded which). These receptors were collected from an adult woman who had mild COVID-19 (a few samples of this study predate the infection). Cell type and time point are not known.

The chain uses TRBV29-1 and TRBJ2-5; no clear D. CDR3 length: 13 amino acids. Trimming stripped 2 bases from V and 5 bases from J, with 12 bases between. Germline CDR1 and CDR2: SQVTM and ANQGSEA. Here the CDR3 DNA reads TGCAGCGTTGAACGAGGACGTTGGGAGACCCAGTACTTC. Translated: CSVERGRWETQYF.

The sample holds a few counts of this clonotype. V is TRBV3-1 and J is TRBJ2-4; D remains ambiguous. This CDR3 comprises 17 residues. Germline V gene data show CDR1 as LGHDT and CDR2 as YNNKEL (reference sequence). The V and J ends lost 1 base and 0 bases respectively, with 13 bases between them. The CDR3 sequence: CASSQALKPTAKNIQYF. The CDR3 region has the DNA TGTGCCAGCAGCCAAGCCTTGAAACCGACAGCCAAAAACATTCAGTACTTC.

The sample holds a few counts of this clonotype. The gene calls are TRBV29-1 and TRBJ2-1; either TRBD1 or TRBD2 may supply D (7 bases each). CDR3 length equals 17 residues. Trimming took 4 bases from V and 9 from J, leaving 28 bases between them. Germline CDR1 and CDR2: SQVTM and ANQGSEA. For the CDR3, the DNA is TGCAGCGTTGTTGATCGACCGGGGTCCAGGGGGGGCGGTGAGCAGTTCTTC. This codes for CSVVDRPGSRGGGEQFF.

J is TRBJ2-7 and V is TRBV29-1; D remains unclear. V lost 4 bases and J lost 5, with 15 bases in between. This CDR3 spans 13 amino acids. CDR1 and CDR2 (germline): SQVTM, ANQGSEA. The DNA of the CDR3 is TGCAGCGTTGTTGGTACCCTCAGGCACGAGCAGTACTTC. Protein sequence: CSVVGTLRHEQYF.

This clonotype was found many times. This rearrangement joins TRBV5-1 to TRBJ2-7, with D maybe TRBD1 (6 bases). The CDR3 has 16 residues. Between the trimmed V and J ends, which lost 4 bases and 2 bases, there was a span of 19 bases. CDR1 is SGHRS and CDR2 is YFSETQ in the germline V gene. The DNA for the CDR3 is TGCGCCAGCAGCCTGTCCTCCGGGACACCAACCTACGAGCAGTACTTC. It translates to CASSLSSGTPTYEQYF. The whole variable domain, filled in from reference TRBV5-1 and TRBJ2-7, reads KAGVTQTPRYLIKTRGQQVTLSCSPISGHRSVSWYQQTPGQGLQFLFEYFSETQRNKGNFPGRFSGRQFSNSRSEMNVSTLELGDSALYLCASSLSSGTPTYEQYFGPGTRLTVT.

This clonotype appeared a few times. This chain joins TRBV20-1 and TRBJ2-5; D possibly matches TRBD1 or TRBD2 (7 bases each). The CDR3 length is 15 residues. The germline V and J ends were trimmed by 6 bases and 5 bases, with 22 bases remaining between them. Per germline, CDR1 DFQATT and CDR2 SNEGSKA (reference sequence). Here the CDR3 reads CSAQGRGGRYETQYF. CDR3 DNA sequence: TGCAGTGCGCAAGGCAGGGGGGGTCGATATGAGACCCAGTACTTC.

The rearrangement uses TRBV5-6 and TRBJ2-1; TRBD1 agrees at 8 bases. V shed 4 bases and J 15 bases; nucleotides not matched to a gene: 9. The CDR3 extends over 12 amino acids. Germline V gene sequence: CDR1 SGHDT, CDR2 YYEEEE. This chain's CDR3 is CASSPGQGARFF. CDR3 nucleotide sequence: TGTGCCAGCAGCCCTGGGCAGGGGGCTCGGTTCTTC.

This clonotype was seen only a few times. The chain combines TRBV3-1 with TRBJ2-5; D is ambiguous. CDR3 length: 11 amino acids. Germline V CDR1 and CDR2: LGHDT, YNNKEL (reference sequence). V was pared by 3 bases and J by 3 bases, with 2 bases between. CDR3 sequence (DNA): TGTGCCAGCAGCCACGAAGAGACCCAGTACTTC. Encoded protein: CASSHEETQYF.

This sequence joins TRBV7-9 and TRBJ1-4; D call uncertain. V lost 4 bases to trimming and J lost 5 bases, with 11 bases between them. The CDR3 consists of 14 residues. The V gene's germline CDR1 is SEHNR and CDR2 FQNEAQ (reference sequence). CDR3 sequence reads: CASSWTERNEKLFF. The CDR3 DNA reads TGTGCCAGCAGCTGGACTGAACGCAATGAAAAACTGTTTTTT.

In DNA form, the CDR3 reads TGTGCCAGCAGTCATCGGACTAGCGGGAGGGACGAGCAGTACTTC. Translating it yields CASSHRTSGRDEQYF. This rearrangement joins TRBV12-3 or TRBV12-4 to TRBJ2-7; TRBD2 agrees at 15 bases. V shed 5 bases and J 5 bases; nucleotides not matched to a gene: 4. The CDR3 contains 15 residues.

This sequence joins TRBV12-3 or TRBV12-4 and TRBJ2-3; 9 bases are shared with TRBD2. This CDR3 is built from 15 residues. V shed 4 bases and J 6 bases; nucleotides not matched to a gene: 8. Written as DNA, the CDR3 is TGTGCCAGCAGTTGGCGGGAGGGCCGGCGGGATACGCAGTATTTT. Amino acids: CASSWREGRRDTQYF.

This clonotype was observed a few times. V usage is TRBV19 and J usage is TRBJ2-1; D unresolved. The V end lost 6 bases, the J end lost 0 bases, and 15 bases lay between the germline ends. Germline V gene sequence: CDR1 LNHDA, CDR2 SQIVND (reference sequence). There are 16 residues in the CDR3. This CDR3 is CASRGPQSSSYNEQFF. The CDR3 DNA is TGTGCCAGTAGAGGGCCCCAGAGTAGCTCCTACAATGAGCAGTTCTTC.

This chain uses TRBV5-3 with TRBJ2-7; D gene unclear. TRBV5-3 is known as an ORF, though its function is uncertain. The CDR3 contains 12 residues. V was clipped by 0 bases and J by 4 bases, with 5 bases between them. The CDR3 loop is CARSLGDYEQYF. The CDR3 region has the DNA TGTGCCAGAAGCTTGGGGGATTACGAGCAGTACTTC.

CDR3 amino acids: CASSVSSGVGIQYF. The CDR3, as DNA: TGTGCCAGCAGCGTATCCTCGGGAGTAGGCATTCAGTACTTC. The rearrangement uses TRBV9 and TRBJ2-4; weak D call: TRBD2 (6 bases). V was shortened by 1 base and J by 9 bases, with 14 bases between the two germline ends. CDR3 length: 14 amino acids. The germline V gene has CDR1 SGDLS and CDR2 YYNGEE. Together with reference TRBV9 and TRBJ2-4, the CDR3 gives the full variable domain: DSGVTQTPKHLITATGQRVTLRCSPRSGDLSVYWYQQSLDQGLQFLIQYYNGEERAKGNILERFSAQQFPDLHSELNLSSLELGDSALYFCASSVSSGVGIQYFGAGTRLSVL.

Here the CDR3 DNA reads TGTGCCACCAGTGATTTGCCGAAGAGGGGCCGGACTGAAGCTTTCTTT. Protein product: CATSDLPKRGRTEAFF. The rearrangement links TRBV24-1 to TRBJ1-1, with D maybe TRBD1 (5 bases). This CDR3 is built from 16 residues. V shed 0 bases and J shed 5 bases, with 15 bases lying between them. Germline CDR1 KGHDR, CDR2 SFDVKD.

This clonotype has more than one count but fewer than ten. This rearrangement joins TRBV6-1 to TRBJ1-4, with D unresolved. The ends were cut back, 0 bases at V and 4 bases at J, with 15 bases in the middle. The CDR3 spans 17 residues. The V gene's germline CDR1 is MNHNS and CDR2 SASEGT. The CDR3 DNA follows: TGTGCCAGCAGTGAAGCGCTACCGTCGGGCGATAATGAAAAACTGTTTTTT. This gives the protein CASSEALPSGDNEKLFF.

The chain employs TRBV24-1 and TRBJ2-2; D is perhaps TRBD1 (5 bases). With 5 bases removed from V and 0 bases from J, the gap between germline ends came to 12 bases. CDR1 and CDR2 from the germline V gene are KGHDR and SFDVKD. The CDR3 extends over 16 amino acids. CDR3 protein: CATSVSGPPNTGELFF. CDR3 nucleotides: TGTGCCACCAGTGTGTCAGGGCCTCCGAACACCGGGGAGCTGTTTTTT.

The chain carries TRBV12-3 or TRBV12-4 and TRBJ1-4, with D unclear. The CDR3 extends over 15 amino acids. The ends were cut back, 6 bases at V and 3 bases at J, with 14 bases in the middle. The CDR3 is CASSSDGFANEKLFF. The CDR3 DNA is TGTGCCAGCAGCTCTGACGGTTTCGCTAATGAAAAACTGTTTTTT.

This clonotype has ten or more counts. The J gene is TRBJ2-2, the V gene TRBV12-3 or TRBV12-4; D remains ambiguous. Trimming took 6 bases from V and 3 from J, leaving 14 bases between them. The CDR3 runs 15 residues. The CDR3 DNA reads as TGTGCCAGCAGCATCAGTAGGAGTTACACCGGGGAGCTGTTTTTT. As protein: CASSISRSYTGELFF.

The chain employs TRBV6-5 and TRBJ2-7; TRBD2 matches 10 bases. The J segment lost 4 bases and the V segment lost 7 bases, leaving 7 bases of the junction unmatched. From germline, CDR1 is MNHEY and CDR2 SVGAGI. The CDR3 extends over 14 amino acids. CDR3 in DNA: TGTGCCAGCACCAAAGCGGGAGGGCCTTACGAGCAGTACTTC. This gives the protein CASTKAGGPYEQYF.

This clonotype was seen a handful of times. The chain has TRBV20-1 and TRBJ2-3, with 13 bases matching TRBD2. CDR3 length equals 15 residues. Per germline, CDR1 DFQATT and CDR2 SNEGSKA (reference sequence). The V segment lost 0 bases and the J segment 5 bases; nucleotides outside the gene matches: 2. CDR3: CSARDRTSGGDTQYF. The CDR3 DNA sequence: TGCAGTGCTAGAGATCGGACTAGCGGGGGAGATACGCAGTATTTT.

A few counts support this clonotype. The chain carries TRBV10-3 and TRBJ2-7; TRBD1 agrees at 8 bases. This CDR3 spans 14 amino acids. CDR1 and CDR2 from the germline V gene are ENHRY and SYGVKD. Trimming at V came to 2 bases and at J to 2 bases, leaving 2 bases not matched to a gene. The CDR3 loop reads CAISEDRGPYEQYF. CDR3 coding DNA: TGTGCCATCAGTGAGGACAGGGGCCCCTACGAGCAGTACTTC.

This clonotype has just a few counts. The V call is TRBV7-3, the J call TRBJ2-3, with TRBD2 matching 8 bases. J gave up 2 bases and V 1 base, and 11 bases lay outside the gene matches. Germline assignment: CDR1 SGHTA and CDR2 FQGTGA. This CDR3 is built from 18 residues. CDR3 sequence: CASSLRGGRGGTTDTQYF. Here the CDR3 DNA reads TGTGCCAGCAGCTTAAGGGGAGGCCGGGGGGGCACCACAGATACGCAGTATTTT. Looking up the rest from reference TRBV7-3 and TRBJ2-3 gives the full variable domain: GAGVSQTPSNKVTEKGKYVELRCDPISGHTALYWYRQSLGQGPEFLIYFQGTGAADDSGLPNDRFFAVRPEGSVSTLKIQRTERGDSAVYLCASSLRGGRGGTTDTQYFGPGTRLTVL.

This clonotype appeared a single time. CDR3 amino acids: CASSPGSGASTDTQYF. For the CDR3, the DNA is TGTGCCAGCAGTCCAGGGAGCGGTGCCTCCACAGATACGCAGTATTTT. This chain joins TRBV12-3 or TRBV12-4 and TRBJ2-3; D tentatively reads TRBD1 or TRBD2 (5 bases each). The V gene lost 5 bases and the J gene lost 2 bases, with 17 bases spanning the gap. The CDR3 spans 16 residues.

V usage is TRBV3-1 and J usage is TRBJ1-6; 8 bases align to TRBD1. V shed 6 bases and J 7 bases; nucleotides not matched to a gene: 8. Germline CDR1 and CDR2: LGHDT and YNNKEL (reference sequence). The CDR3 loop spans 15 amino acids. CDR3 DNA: TGTGCCAGCAGTCCCGGGACAGGCGAGAATTCACCCCTCCACTTT. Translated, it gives CASSPGTGENSPLHF.

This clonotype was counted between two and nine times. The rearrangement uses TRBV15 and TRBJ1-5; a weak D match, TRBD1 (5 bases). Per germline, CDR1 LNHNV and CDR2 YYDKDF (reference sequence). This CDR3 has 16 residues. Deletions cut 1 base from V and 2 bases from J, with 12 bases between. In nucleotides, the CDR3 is TGTGCCACCAGCAGAGTGGAAAGGGACGGCAATCAGCCCCAGCATTTT. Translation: CATSRVERDGNQPQHF.

Here the CDR3 reads CASSRGFKETQYF. The CDR3 DNA is TGTGCCAGCAGTAGAGGATTCAAAGAGACCCAGTACTTC. The V gene is TRBV27, the J gene TRBJ2-5; D call uncertain. In germline, CDR1 is MNHEY, CDR2 SMNVEV (reference sequence). The CDR3 extends over 13 amino acids. V was pared by 5 bases and J by 3 bases, with 10 bases between.

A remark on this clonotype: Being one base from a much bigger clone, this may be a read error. This CDR3 is CASSQDYNEQFF. CDR3 nucleotides: TGTGCCAGCAGCCAGGACTACAATGAGCAGTTCTTC. This chain links TRBV4-2 with TRBJ2-1; D remains unclear. This CDR3 contains 12 residues. Trimming took 3 bases from V and 3 from J, leaving 3 bases between them. Germline CDR1 LGHNA, CDR2 YNFKEQ.

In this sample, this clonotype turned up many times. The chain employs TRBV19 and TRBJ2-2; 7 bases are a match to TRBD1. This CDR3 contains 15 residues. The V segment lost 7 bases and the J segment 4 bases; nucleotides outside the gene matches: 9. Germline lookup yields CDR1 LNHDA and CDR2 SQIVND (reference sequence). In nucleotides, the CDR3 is TGTGCCAGTATCCAACAGGGGCCGGGCACCGGGGAGCTGTTTTTT. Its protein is CASIQQGPGTGELFF.

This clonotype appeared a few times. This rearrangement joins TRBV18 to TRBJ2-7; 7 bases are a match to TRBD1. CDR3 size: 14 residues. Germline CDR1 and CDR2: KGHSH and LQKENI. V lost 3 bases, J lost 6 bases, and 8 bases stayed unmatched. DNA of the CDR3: TGTGCCAGCTCACCCAGGCAGGGGGTTGGCGAGCAGTACTTC. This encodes CASSPRQGVGEQYF.

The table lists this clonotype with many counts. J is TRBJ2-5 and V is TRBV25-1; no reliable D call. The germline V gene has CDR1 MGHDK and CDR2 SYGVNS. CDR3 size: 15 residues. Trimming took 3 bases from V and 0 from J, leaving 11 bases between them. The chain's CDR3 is CASSDLEVYQETQYF. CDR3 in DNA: TGTGCCAGCAGTGACCTCGAAGTCTACCAAGAGACCCAGTACTTC.

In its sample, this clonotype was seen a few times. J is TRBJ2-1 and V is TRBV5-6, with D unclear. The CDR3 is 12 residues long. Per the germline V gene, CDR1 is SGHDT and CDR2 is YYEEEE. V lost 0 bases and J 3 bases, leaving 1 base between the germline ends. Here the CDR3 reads CASSLVYNEQFF. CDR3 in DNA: TGTGCCAGCAGCTTGGTCTACAATGAGCAGTTCTTC. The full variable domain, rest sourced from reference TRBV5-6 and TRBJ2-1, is DAGVTQSPTHLIKTRGQQVTLRCSPKSGHDTVSWYQQALGQGPQFIFQYYEEEERQRGNFPDRFSGHQFPNYSSELNVNALLLGDSALYLCASSLVYNEQFFGPGTRLTVL.